Each of the 26 T cell receptor beta chains below was sequenced from the same sample in a study of beta chain features in type 1 diabetes (dated by TCRdb to the late 2010s). Overall study results and their limits: A moderate but significant shortening of TCRB CDR3 length was observed in type 1 diabetes patients in all four CD4+ subsets.

No antigen is known for these receptors. The library was prepared using the immunoSEQ multiplex PCR assay. The entire isolated RNA was reverse transcribed using the High Capacity cDNA Reverse Transcription Kit, and thus expressed TCRB transcripts were sequenced. TCRdb retrieved this table from immuneACCESS and kept in-frame rearrangements only. Not all clones are present; in checked studies, unresolved V genes account for under half, and no reason is known for the remainder. This sample lists some 700,000 clones; roughly 12% were detected once. Of the sample, less than 0.025% falls within the top ten clones. The specimen sequenced was naive CD4+ T cells from blood. The cell subset or site label corresponds to: true naive CD4+ T cells. These receptors came from a man aged 18 to 30 with type 1 diabetes.

A few counts support this clone. This sequence joins TRBV6-5 and TRBJ1-4; a possible D gene is TRBD1 (5 bases). This CDR3 region has 16 residues. CDR1 and CDR2 from the germline V gene are MNHEY and SVGAGI. Trimming cost V 0 bases and J 7 bases, with 15 bases left between them. The CDR3 DNA follows: TGTGCCAGCAGTTACTCGAAGGAGGGGTCGGGTGAAAAACTGTTTTTT. Translated, it gives CASSYSKEGSGEKLFF.

In its sample, this clone was seen a few times. This chain joins TRBV30 and TRBJ1-2; D is uncertain. The CDR3 consists of 12 residues. V shed 2 bases and J shed 7 bases, with 11 bases lying between them. Germline CDR1 GTSNPN, CDR2 SVGIG (reference sequence). CDR3 region: CAWSLQSRGYTF. The CDR3 bases are TGTGCCTGGAGTTTGCAGAGCCGTGGCTACACCTTC.

The rearrangement links TRBV29-1 to TRBJ1-2; 7 positions agree with TRBD1. Per the germline V gene, CDR1 is SQVTM and CDR2 is ANQGSEA. Trimming removed 7 bases from V and 0 bases from J; junction bases left unmatched: 5. The CDR3 is 13 residues long. The CDR3 spells CSEGDSANYGYTF. CDR3 nucleotide sequence: TGCAGCGAGGGGGACAGTGCTAACTATGGCTACACCTTC.

The chain employs TRBV10-3 and TRBJ2-1; 7 bases match TRBD2. The V gene's germline CDR1 is ENHRY and CDR2 SYGVKD. The ends lost 10 bases at V and 8 bases at J; junction bases unmatched: 11. The CDR3 runs 13 residues. This CDR3 is CATLARGRDEQFF. CDR3 DNA: TGTGCCACGTTAGCCCGGGGGAGGGATGAGCAGTTCTTC.

This clone was observed a handful of times. One junction end does not reproduce the germline sequence, and a read error may be involved. This chain uses TRBV7-3 with TRBJ2-1; 9 positions agree with TRBD2. The CDR3 runs to 15 residues. Germline V gene data show CDR1 as SGHTA and CDR2 as FQGTGA. DNA of the CDR3: TGTGCCAGCAGCTTTAGCGGGGGCTCCTCCAATGAGCAGTTCTTC. Translation: CASSFSGGSSNEQFF. The full variable domain, with the rest looked up from reference TRBV7-3 and TRBJ2-1, is GAGVSQTPSNKVTEKGKYVELRCDPISGHTALYWYRQSLGQGPEFLIYFQGTGAADDSGLPNDRFFAVRPEGSVSTLKIQRTERGDSAVYLCASSFSGGSSNEQFFGPGTRLTVL.

Here the CDR3 DNA reads TGTGCCTGGAAATCGGGACAGGGGTTTTTAGATACGCAGTATTTT. Translating gives CAWKSGQGFLDTQYF. The rearrangement uses TRBV30 and TRBJ2-3, with TRBD1 matching over 10 bases. CDR3 length: 15 amino acids. Trimming cost V 4 bases and J 5 bases; bases outside gene matches: 9. CDR1 GTSNPN and CDR2 SVGIG come from the germline V gene (reference sequence).

This clone was counted only a few times. The chain recombines TRBV18 with TRBJ1-4, with D unclear. V was cut by 5 bases and J by 5 bases, with 15 bases left in between. Per the germline V gene, CDR1 is KGHSH and CDR2 is LQKENI. The CDR3 runs 15 residues. The CDR3 DNA sequence: TGTGCCAGCTCATCATCGGCGGGGTCCAATGAAAAACTGTTTTTT. Translated, it gives CASSSSAGSNEKLFF.

The chain combines TRBV7-8 with TRBJ2-1; TRBD2 agrees at 11 bases. Germline-derived CDR1 and CDR2 are SGHVS and FQNEAQ. The CDR3 consists of 15 residues. The junction had 8 bases not matched to a gene; V was cut back by 5 bases and J by 8 bases. The CDR3 here is CASSDRLAGRHEQFF. DNA of the CDR3: TGTGCCAGCAGCGACCGACTAGCGGGGAGGCATGAGCAGTTCTTC.

The V call is TRBV6-6, the J call TRBJ2-1, with 10 bases identical to TRBD2. Germline V gives CDR1 MNHNY, CDR2 SVGAGI (reference sequence). The junction had 9 bases not matched to a gene; V was cut back by 7 bases and J by 3 bases. This CDR3 has 16 amino acids. The CDR3 DNA sequence: TGTGCCAGCACCGAACTAGCGGGGCGTTACTACAATGAGCAGTTCTTC. Protein: CASTELAGRYYNEQFF.

This clone was counted ten times or more. This chain connects TRBV30 to TRBJ1-6; D uncertain. V gave up 3 bases and J gave up 7 bases, with 10 bases separating them. The CDR3 loop spans 13 amino acids. Per germline, CDR1 GTSNPN and CDR2 SVGIG (reference sequence). The CDR3 loop reads CAWSRTGNSPLHF. The CDR3 nucleotides read TGTGCCTGGAGCCGGACTGGGAATTCACCCCTCCACTTT.

The chain recombines TRBV14 with TRBJ1-5; D not certain. The CDR3 totals 13 residues. The germline V gene has CDR1 SGHDN and CDR2 FVKESK. V lost 2 bases to trimming and J lost 5 bases, with 7 bases between them. The CDR3 region is CASSQSEHQPQHF. The DNA of the CDR3 is TGTGCCAGCAGCCAATCTGAGCATCAGCCCCAGCATTTT.

The sample holds many counts of this clone. The same CDR3 arises from other DNA sequences in this sample as well. V usage is TRBV18 and J usage is TRBJ2-7; D call uncertain. CDR3 size: 11 residues. Germline values: CDR1 KGHSH, CDR2 LQKENI. The V end lost 2 bases, the J end lost 2 bases, and 1 base lay between the germline ends. The CDR3 coding sequence is TGTGCCAGCTCACCAGCCTACGAGCAGTACTTC. This sequence encodes CASSPAYEQYF.

This clone has just a few counts. Other DNA sequences from this sample encode an identical CDR3 as well. The chain combines TRBV5-4 with TRBJ2-1, with 9 nucleotides matching TRBD2. The CDR3 is 16 amino acids. The junction had 2 bases not matched to a gene; V was cut back by 0 bases and J by 1 base. The germline CDR1 and CDR2 sequences are SGHNT and YYREEE (reference sequence). CDR3 protein: CASSLAAGGSYNEQFF. CDR3 nucleotides: TGTGCCAGCAGCTTGGCCGCGGGGGGGTCCTACAATGAGCAGTTCTTC.

The rearrangement joins TRBV6-5 to TRBJ1-4; D is uncertain. V shed 0 bases and J shed 5 bases, with 7 bases lying between them. Germline assignment: CDR1 MNHEY and CDR2 SVGAGI. The CDR3 totals 14 residues. The CDR3 loop is CASSYSTANEKLFF. DNA for the CDR3: TGTGCCAGCAGTTACTCGACCGCAAATGAAAAACTGTTTTTT.

This clone was seen a handful of times. V is TRBV10-3 and J is TRBJ2-3; D remains unclear. V lost 8 bases to trimming and J lost 1 base, with 16 bases between them. Germline CDR1 reads ENHRY; CDR2 reads SYGVKD. The CDR3 spans 15 residues. Here the CDR3 DNA reads TGTGCCATCGGGGATGACTGGGCACGCACAGATACGCAGTATTTT. Protein product: CAIGDDWARTDTQYF.

The chain uses TRBV25-1 and TRBJ1-1; TRBD1 might be the D (5 bases). V shed 1 base and J shed 2 bases, with 8 bases lying between them. The CDR3 runs to 14 residues. Germline lookup yields CDR1 MGHDK and CDR2 SYGVNS. The CDR3 reads CASSEWWDNTEAFF. CDR3 bases: TGTGCCAGCAGTGAATGGTGGGACAACACTGAAGCTTTCTTT.

This clone was seen a handful of times. The J gene is TRBJ2-5, the V gene TRBV30; 10 bases agree with TRBD1. The germline CDR1 and CDR2 sequences are GTSNPN and SVGIG (reference sequence). Unmatched junction bases numbered 4, after V lost 0 bases and J lost 6 bases. CDR3 length equals 14 residues. CDR3 bases: TGTGCCTGGAGTGTAGGGACAGGGGCAAAGACCCAGTACTTC. Translation: CAWSVGTGAKTQYF.

The chain has TRBV30 and TRBJ1-5; no firm D call. The CDR3 has 16 residues. V gave up 0 bases and J gave up 3 bases, with 15 bases separating them. The germline gives CDR1 GTSNPN, CDR2 SVGIG (reference sequence). The chain's CDR3 is CAWSVRQTPFNQPQHF. The DNA for the CDR3 is TGTGCCTGGAGTGTACGGCAGACCCCGTTCAATCAGCCCCAGCATTTT.

This chain joins TRBV6-1 and TRBJ2-6; D remains unclear. The CDR3 covers 13 residues. Per the germline V gene, CDR1 is MNHNS and CDR2 is SASEGT. Deletions cut 9 bases from V and 0 bases from J, with 6 bases between. The DNA for the CDR3 is TGTGCCAGTTTGAGCTCTGGGGCCAACGTCCTGACTTTC. It specifies CASLSSGANVLTF.

This chain connects TRBV11-1 to TRBJ2-7; 9 bases line up with TRBD1. Trimming cost V 5 bases and J 2 bases; bases outside gene matches: 10. The CDR3 consists of 16 residues. Per germline, CDR1 SGHAT and CDR2 FQDESV (reference sequence). The CDR3 here is CASSLGTGMLPYEQYF. CDR3 in DNA: TGTGCCAGCAGCCTTGGGACAGGGATGTTACCCTACGAGCAGTACTTC.

V and J are TRBV9 and TRBJ2-1, with D possibly matching TRBD2 (6 bases). V lost 1 base and J lost 10, with 18 bases in between. Germline-derived CDR1 and CDR2 are SGDLS and YYNGEE. CDR3 length: 15 amino acids. CDR3 loop: CASSVNPMRDDEQFF. The CDR3 region has the DNA TGTGCCAGCAGCGTAAACCCCATGCGGGACGACGAGCAGTTCTTC.

This clone was observed a few times. This chain uses TRBV19 with TRBJ2-1, with D perhaps matching TRBD2 (7 bases). Germline CDR1 reads LNHDA; CDR2 reads SQIVND (reference sequence). The CDR3 extends over 12 amino acids. Between the trimmed V and J ends, which lost 6 bases and 15 bases, there was a span of 18 bases. DNA of the CDR3: TGTGCCAGTAGCCTCGGCGGGGGCTTTGCGTTCTTC. Residues: CASSLGGGFAFF.

J is TRBJ1-6 and V is TRBV5-1; no clear D. Trimming removed 4 bases from V and 5 bases from J, with 16 bases in between. The CDR3 is 16 amino acids. Germline values: CDR1 SGHRS, CDR2 YFSETQ. Written as DNA, the CDR3 is TGCGCCAGCAGCCCCTCGACCGACATCCATAATTCACCCCTCCACTTT. It codes for CASSPSTDIHNSPLHF.

This clone was observed a handful of times. The chain joins TRBV5-1 to TRBJ1-2; 10 bases agree with TRBD1. In germline, CDR1 is SGHRS, CDR2 YFSETQ. The CDR3 has 14 amino acids. J gave up 8 bases and V 0 bases, and 4 bases lay outside the gene matches. The CDR3 reads CASSLEGQGVGYTF. The CDR3 DNA reads TGCGCCAGCAGCTTGGAAGGACAGGGGGTCGGCTACACCTTC.

This clone has just a few counts. J is TRBJ2-7 and V is TRBV11-2; TRBD1 is a possible D gene (6 bases). Germline assignment: CDR1 SGHAT and CDR2 FQNNGV. CDR3 length: 15 residues. The V end was cut by 4 bases, the J end by 1 base, with 14 bases between. The CDR3 reads CASSSYRGQSYEQYF. CDR3 sequence (DNA): TGTGCCAGCAGCTCCTACCGGGGACAATCCTACGAGCAGTACTTC.

This clone was seen a handful of times. The chain carries TRBV30 and TRBJ1-5; D gene unclear. The V and J ends lost 0 bases and 4 bases respectively, with 4 bases between them. There are 12 residues in the CDR3. CDR1 is GTSNPN and CDR2 is SVGIG in the germline V gene (reference sequence). The CDR3 DNA sequence: TGTGCCTGGAGTGTACGGAATCAGCCCCAGCATTTT. This encodes CAWSVRNQPQHF.